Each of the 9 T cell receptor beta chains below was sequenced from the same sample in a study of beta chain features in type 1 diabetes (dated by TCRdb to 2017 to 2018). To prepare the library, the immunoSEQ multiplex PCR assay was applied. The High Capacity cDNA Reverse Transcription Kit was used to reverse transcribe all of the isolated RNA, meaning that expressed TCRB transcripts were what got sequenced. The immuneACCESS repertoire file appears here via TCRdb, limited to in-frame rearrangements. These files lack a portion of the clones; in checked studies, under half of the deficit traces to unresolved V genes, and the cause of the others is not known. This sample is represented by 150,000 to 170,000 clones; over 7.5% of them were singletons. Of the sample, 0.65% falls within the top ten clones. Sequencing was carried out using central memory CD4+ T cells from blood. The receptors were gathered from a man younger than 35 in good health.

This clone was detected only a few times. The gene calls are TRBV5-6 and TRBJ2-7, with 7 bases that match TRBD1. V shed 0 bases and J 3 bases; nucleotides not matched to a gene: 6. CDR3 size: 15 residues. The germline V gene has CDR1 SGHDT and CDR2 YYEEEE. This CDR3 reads CASSLVGQHLYEQYF. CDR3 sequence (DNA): TGTGCCAGCAGCTTGGTGGGACAGCACCTCTACGAGCAGTACTTC. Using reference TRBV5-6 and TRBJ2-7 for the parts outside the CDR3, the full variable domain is DAGVTQSPTHLIKTRGQQVTLRCSPKSGHDTVSWYQQALGQGPQFIFQYYEEEERQRGNFPDRFSGHQFPNYSSELNVNALLLGDSALYLCASSLVGQHLYEQYFGPGTRLTVT.

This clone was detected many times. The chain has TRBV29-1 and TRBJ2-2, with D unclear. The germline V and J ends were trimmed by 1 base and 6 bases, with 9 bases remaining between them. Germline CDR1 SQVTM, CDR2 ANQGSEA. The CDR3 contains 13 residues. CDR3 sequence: CSVEVTSSGELFF. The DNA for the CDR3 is TGCAGCGTTGAAGTGACTTCCTCCGGGGAGCTGTTTTTT.

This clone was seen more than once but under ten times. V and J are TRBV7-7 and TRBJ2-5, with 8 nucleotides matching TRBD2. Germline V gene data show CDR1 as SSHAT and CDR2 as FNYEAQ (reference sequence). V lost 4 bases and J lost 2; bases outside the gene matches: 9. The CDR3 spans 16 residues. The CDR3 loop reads CASSSNSGGPQETQYF. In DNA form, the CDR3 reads TGTGCCAGCAGCTCGAACAGCGGGGGCCCTCAAGAGACCCAGTACTTC.

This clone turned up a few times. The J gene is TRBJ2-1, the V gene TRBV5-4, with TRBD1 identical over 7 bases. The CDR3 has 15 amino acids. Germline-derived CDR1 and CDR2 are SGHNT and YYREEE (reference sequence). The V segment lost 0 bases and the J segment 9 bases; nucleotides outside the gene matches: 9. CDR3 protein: CASSLAAGGYGEQFF. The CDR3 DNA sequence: TGTGCCAGCAGCTTGGCGGCAGGGGGTTATGGTGAGCAGTTCTTC.

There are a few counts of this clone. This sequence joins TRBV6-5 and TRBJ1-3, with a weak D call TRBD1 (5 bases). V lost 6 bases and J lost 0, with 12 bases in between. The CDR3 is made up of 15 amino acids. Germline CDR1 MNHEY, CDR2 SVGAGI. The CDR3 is CASSQKGFSGNTIYF. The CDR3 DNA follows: TGTGCCAGCAGCCAAAAGGGGTTCTCTGGAAACACCATATATTTT.

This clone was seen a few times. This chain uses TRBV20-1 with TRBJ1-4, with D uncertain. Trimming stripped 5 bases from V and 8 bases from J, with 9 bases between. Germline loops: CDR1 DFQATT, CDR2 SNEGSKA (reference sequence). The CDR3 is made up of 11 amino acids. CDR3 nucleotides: TGCAGTGCTGGGGAGGAAGAAAAACTGTTTTTT. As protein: CSAGEEEKLFF.

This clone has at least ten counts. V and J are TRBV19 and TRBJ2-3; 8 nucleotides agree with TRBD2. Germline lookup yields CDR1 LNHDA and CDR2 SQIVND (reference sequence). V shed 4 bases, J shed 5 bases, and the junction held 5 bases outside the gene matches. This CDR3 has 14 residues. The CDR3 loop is CASSSGGRGDTQYF. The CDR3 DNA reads TGTGCCAGTAGTAGCGGGGGGCGTGGAGATACGCAGTATTTT.

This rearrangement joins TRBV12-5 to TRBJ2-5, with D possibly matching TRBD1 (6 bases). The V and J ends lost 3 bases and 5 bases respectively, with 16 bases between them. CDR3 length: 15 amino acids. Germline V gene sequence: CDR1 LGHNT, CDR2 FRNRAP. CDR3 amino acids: CASGLTFRGRETQYF. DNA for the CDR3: TGTGCTAGTGGTTTAACTTTCAGGGGCCGGGAGACCCAGTACTTC.

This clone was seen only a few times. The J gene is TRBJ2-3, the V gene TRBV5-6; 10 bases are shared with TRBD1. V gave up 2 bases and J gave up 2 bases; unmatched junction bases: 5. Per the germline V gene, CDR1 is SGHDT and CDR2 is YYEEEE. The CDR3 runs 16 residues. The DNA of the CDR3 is TGTGCCAGCAGCTTCGGGACAGGGGCGATCACAGATACGCAGTATTTT. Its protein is CASSFGTGAITDTQYF.